Below, 20 T cell receptor beta chains from the same sample are listed, as sequenced in a study of response to subunit inactivated influenza vaccine. TCRdb re-derived calls from the RT-PCR reads in MiXCR, one entry per CDR3 protein. The sample shows a few hundred thousand distinct CDR3 sequences, around 7.7% of them seen only once. Source: PBMCs from blood, taken 23 months after vaccination. The receptors here all came from a man aged 45 to 70 who received an inactivated influenza vaccine.

This clonotype was recorded many times. The chain employs TRBV4-3 and TRBJ2-2; D not resolved. The CDR3 runs to 13 residues. The germline V gene encodes CDR1 LGHNA and CDR2 YSLEER. Trimming removed 0 bases at V and 6 bases at J, with 5 bases between. Here the CDR3 reads CASSQEPAGELFF. The CDR3 bases are TGCGCCAGCAGCCAAGAGCCCGCCGGGGAGCTGTTTTTT.

The chain is built from TRBV7-9 and TRBJ2-3, with 9 bases matching TRBD2. The V segment lost 1 base and the J segment 2 bases; nucleotides outside the gene matches: 7. Per germline, CDR1 SEHNR and CDR2 FQNEAQ (reference sequence). The CDR3 consists of 17 residues. The CDR3: CASSLGLEREVTDTQYF. The DNA for the CDR3 is TGTGCCAGCAGCTTAGGCCTTGAGCGGGAGGTCACAGATACGCAGTATTTT.

There are many counts of this clonotype. The gene calls are TRBV5-6 and TRBJ2-7, with a weak D call TRBD1 (6 bases). From germline, CDR1 is SGHDT and CDR2 YYEEEE. The CDR3 consists of 14 residues. Trimming stripped 0 bases from V and 3 bases from J, with 10 bases between. The CDR3 region is CASSLGTANYEQYF. The CDR3 DNA sequence: TGTGCCAGCAGCTTGGGGACAGCCAACTACGAGCAGTACTTC.

This clonotype came up many times. V and J are TRBV20-1 and TRBJ2-5, with 7 bases matching TRBD2. This CDR3 region has 14 residues. V lost 3 bases and J lost 2; bases outside the gene matches: 6. Germline V lookup: CDR1 DFQATT, CDR2 SNEGSKA (reference sequence). The CDR3 coding sequence is TGCAGTGCTAGCTTGTCGGGGGGTCAAGAGACCCAGTACTTC. As protein: CSASLSGGQETQYF.

V gene TRBV16 combines with J gene TRBJ1-2; D ambiguous. From germline, CDR1 is KGHSY and CDR2 FQNENV. The V gene lost 0 bases and the J gene lost 0 bases, with 5 bases spanning the gap. The CDR3 is made up of 14 amino acids. CDR3 residues: CASSQSETNYGYTF. The CDR3 bases are TGTGCCAGCAGCCAATCGGAGACTAACTATGGCTACACCTTC.

This clonotype showed up many times. The chain recombines TRBV12-3 or TRBV12-4 with TRBJ2-5; D is uncertain. V shed 7 bases and J shed 6 bases, with 18 bases lying between them. The CDR3 covers 14 residues. CDR3 in amino acids: CASTGEGVGKTQYF. The CDR3 coding sequence is TGTGCCAGCACCGGAGAAGGAGTTGGGAAGACCCAGTACTTC.

The V call is TRBV7-9, the J call TRBJ2-2; D ambiguous. V was pared by 5 bases and J by 7 bases, with 8 bases between. Looked up from germline, CDR1 is SEHNR and CDR2 is FQNEAQ (reference sequence). The CDR3 is 12 amino acids. The CDR3 spells CASSPPRGELFF. CDR3 DNA sequence: TGTGCCAGCAGCCCCCCCCGCGGGGAGCTGTTTTTT.

This clonotype was seen at least ten times. V is TRBV5-1 and J is TRBJ2-2, with D tentatively TRBD1 or TRBD2 (5 bases each). The germline V and J ends were trimmed by 5 bases and 2 bases, with 13 bases remaining between them. CDR1 and CDR2 from the germline V gene are SGHRS and YFSETQ. CDR3 length: 15 residues. The CDR3, as DNA: TGCGCCAGCAGACCTGGGGGTACCAACACCGGGGAGCTGTTTTTT. It encodes CASRPGGTNTGELFF.

This clonotype came up many times. The chain uses TRBV29-1 and TRBJ2-1; possibly TRBD2 for D (5 bases). Germline CDR1 SQVTM, CDR2 ANQGSEA. The CDR3 covers 12 residues. The V end was cut by 5 bases, the J end by 7 bases, with 12 bases between. CDR3 region: CSVRRGGNEQFF. Written as DNA, the CDR3 is TGCAGCGTTCGGAGAGGAGGAAATGAGCAGTTCTTC.

This chain links TRBV5-7 with TRBJ1-1, with a weak D call TRBD1 (6 bases). TRBV5-7 is designated an ORF whose function remains uncertain. The germline V and J ends were trimmed by 4 bases and 7 bases, with 11 bases remaining between them. There are 12 residues in the CDR3. The CDR3 bases are TGTGCCAGCAGCCATTGGACAGTTGAAGCTTTCTTT. Encoded protein: CASSHWTVEAFF.

The chain couples TRBV18 to TRBJ2-2; 7 positions match TRBD2. The trim removed 3 bases at V and 0 bases at J, leaving 10 bases unmatched. In germline, CDR1 is KGHSH, CDR2 LQKENI. The CDR3 totals 18 residues. The CDR3 bases are TGTGCCAGCTCACCTTCCACTCTAGCGGCAACGAACACCGGGGAGCTGTTTTTT. This encodes CASSPSTLAATNTGELFF.

This clonotype showed up just a few times. The chain combines TRBV15 with TRBJ1-4; TRBD1 is a possible D gene (5 bases). The CDR3 covers 15 residues. Looked up from germline, CDR1 is LNHNV and CDR2 is YYDKDF (reference sequence). Trimming shortened V by 2 bases and J by 8 bases, and 15 bases separated the two germline ends. This CDR3 reads CATSRPGTWEEKLFF. Here the CDR3 DNA reads TGTGCCACCAGCAGACCCGGGACTTGGGAGGAAAAACTGTTTTTT.

V and J are TRBV20-1 and TRBJ1-6; a possible D gene is TRBD1 (5 bases). CDR3 length equals 13 residues. Germline loops: CDR1 DFQATT, CDR2 SNEGSKA (reference sequence). V gave up 5 bases and J gave up 7 bases, with 12 bases separating them. The CDR3 DNA reads TGCAGTGCTTGGGACGGTCAAAATTCACCCCTCCACTTT. The encoded protein is CSAWDGQNSPLHF.

This clonotype was counted a few times. The chain is built from TRBV2 and TRBJ2-1, with 10 bases identical to TRBD2. This CDR3 has 17 amino acids. Looked up from germline, CDR1 is SNHLY and CDR2 is FYNNEI. Trimming took 8 bases from V and 7 from J; bases not matched to a gene: 17. CDR3 protein: CASLLDRLAGARNEQFF. CDR3 nucleotides: TGTGCCAGCCTCCTGGATAGGCTAGCGGGGGCGAGGAATGAGCAGTTCTTC.

In this sample, this clonotype turned up a few times. The V call is TRBV6-2 or TRBV6-3, the J call TRBJ2-2, with TRBD2 identical over 8 bases. The CDR3 contains 16 residues. Per the germline V gene, CDR1 is MNHEY and CDR2 is SVGEGT. Trimming removed 7 bases from V and 1 base from J; junction bases left unmatched: 8. DNA for the CDR3: TGTGCCAGCAATAAAGCGGGAGCTGGGAACACCGGGGAGCTGTTTTTT. Its protein product is CASNKAGAGNTGELFF.

This clonotype was recorded many times. The chain recombines TRBV12-3 or TRBV12-4 with TRBJ2-7, with a weak D call TRBD1 (6 bases). V lost 6 bases and J lost 2, with 11 bases in between. This CDR3 is built from 13 residues. CDR3 in amino acids: CASSQDRTYEQYF. CDR3 DNA: TGTGCCAGCAGCCAGGACAGAACCTACGAGCAGTACTTC.

This clonotype was counted many times. V usage is TRBV5-1 and J usage is TRBJ2-1; D is perhaps TRBD2 (5 bases). The V gene's germline CDR1 is SGHRS and CDR2 YFSETQ. The CDR3 runs 15 residues. V was shortened by 3 bases and J by 4 bases, with 14 bases between the two germline ends. As DNA, the CDR3 is TGCGCCAGCAGCTCGCTAGCCCAACATTACAATGAGCAGTTCTTC. It yields the protein CASSSLAQHYNEQFF.

The CDR3 protein is CASSLWSGGPYEQYF. The CDR3 coding sequence is TGTGCCAGCAGTTTATGGTCGGGAGGGCCCTACGAGCAGTACTTC. This chain uses TRBV27 with TRBJ2-7, with 8 bases that match TRBD2. Per germline, CDR1 MNHEY and CDR2 SMNVEV (reference sequence). The CDR3 sequence is 15 residues long. After removal of 1 base from V and 2 bases from J, the junction contained 4 bases not matched to a gene.

This clonotype has ten or more counts. The J gene is TRBJ1-1, the V gene TRBV29-1; a possible D gene is TRBD1 (5 bases). Deletions cut 4 bases from V and 3 bases from J, with 9 bases between. Germline CDR1 and CDR2: SQVTM and ANQGSEA. The length of the CDR3 is 12 residues. CDR3 loop: CSVGGVDTEAFF. The CDR3 region has the DNA TGCAGCGTTGGGGGCGTAGACACTGAAGCTTTCTTT.

The chain carries TRBV4-3 and TRBJ1-2, with D unclear. Looked up from germline, CDR1 is LGHNA and CDR2 is YSLEER. The V and J ends lost 0 bases and 9 bases respectively, with 14 bases between them. The CDR3 has 14 residues. CDR3 residues: CASSQERQTRSYTF. DNA for the CDR3: TGCGCCAGCAGCCAAGAGCGGCAGACGAGGAGCTACACCTTC.